The clone carrying this TCR beta chain was seen ten or more times. TCRdb itself ran the RT-PCR reads through MiXCR, one entry per CDR3 protein. The data contain approximately 720,000 distinct CDR3 sequences, 12% to 15% of them singletons. The CDR3 extends over 13 amino acids. Germline CDR1 SQVTM, CDR2 ANQGSEA. V was trimmed by 7 bases and J by 0 bases, leaving 11 bases between them. The sequenced sample was memory CD4+ T cells from blood. This chain uses TRBV29-1 with TRBJ2-3; D gene unclear. The TCR sequence derives from a female donor in good health, serving as a healthy control. In nucleotides, the CDR3 is TGCAGCGCCCGCCCCCCGAGCACAGATACGCAGTATTTT. It codes for CSARPPSTDTQYF.